These 23 T cell receptor beta chains were all obtained from the same sample, sequenced in a study. The assay was immunoSEQ multiplex PCR, and TCRdb's table has in-frame clones only and misses some. The table lists around 50,000 clones, 85% to 95% of them singletons, with about 11% in the top ten. The sequenced material came from PBMCs. These receptors were taken from a man aged 40-55 years with rheumatoid arthritis.

CDR3 region: CASSLGTAEWGTQYF. The CDR3 coding sequence is TGTGCCAGCAGTCTCGGGACCGCGGAATGGGGTACGCAGTATTTT. The chain carries TRBV2 and TRBJ2-3; D tentatively reads TRBD1 or TRBD2 (5 bases each). V was shortened by 5 bases and J by 8 bases, with 20 bases between the two germline ends. The CDR3 runs 15 residues. In germline, CDR1 is SNHLY, CDR2 FYNNEI.

The chain links TRBV19 to TRBJ2-7, with 12 bases that match TRBD1. The CDR3 has 18 residues. The trim removed 1 base at V and 5 bases at J, leaving 12 bases unmatched. CDR1 is LNHDA and CDR2 is SQIVND in the germline V gene (reference sequence). CDR3 nucleotide sequence: TGTGCCAGTAGTATAGGTCTGGGACAGGGGGCTGGAATGAACGAGCAGTACTTC. It yields the protein CASSIGLGQGAGMNEQYF. Complete variable domain (other parts from reference TRBV19 and TRBJ2-7): DGGITQSPKYLFRKEGQNVTLSCEQNLNHDAMYWYRQDPGQGLRLIYYSQIVNDFQKGDIAEGYSVSREKKESFPLTVTSAQKNPTAFYLCASSIGLGQGAGMNEQYFGPGTRLTVT.

The rearrangement uses TRBV18 and TRBJ1-2, with a weak D call TRBD1 (5 bases). This CDR3 comprises 15 residues. V was cut by 6 bases and J by 5 bases, with 19 bases left in between. The germline gives CDR1 KGHSH, CDR2 LQKENI. The CDR3 loop is CASSQGPTAGYGYTF. The CDR3 DNA is TGTGCCAGCTCCCAGGGACCGACCGCTGGGTATGGCTACACCTTC.

The V and J genes are TRBV7-2 and TRBJ2-7; 10 bases fit TRBD2. Trimming took 0 bases from V and 9 from J; bases not matched to a gene: 5. The CDR3 is 14 amino acids. Germline CDR1 is SGHTA and CDR2 is FQGNSA. The CDR3 spells CASSLASLAGAQYF. The CDR3 DNA reads TGTGCCAGCAGCTTAGCTTCTCTAGCGGGAGCGCAGTACTTC.

This chain joins TRBV29-1 and TRBJ1-2; 8 bases map to TRBD1. This CDR3 is 12 amino acids long. J was trimmed by 7 bases and V by 6 bases; bases with no gene match: 7. The germline CDR1 and CDR2 sequences are SQVTM and ANQGSEA. The DNA of the CDR3 is TGCAGCGTGGCGGACAGGGCCGGTGGCTACACCTTC. It is translated as CSVADRAGGYTF.

CDR3 nucleotide sequence: TGTGCCAGCTCACCGGGAGGGGCTGGGACTAATGAAAAACTGTTTTTT. Translated, it gives CASSPGGAGTNEKLFF. The chain uses TRBV18 and TRBJ1-4; TRBD1 might be the D (5 bases). The germline gives CDR1 KGHSH, CDR2 LQKENI. Trimming removed 3 bases at V and 2 bases at J, with 13 bases between. The CDR3 is 16 residues long. The full variable domain, completed using reference TRBV18 and TRBJ1-4, is NAGVMQNPRHLVRRRGQEARLRCSPMKGHSHVYWYRQLPEEGLKFMVYLQKENIIDESGMPKERFSAEFPKEGPSILRIQQVVRGDSAAYFCASSPGGAGTNEKLFFGSGTQLSVL.

This rearrangement joins TRBV7-2 to TRBJ1-1; the match to TRBD1 covers 7 bases. The ends lost 3 bases at V and 4 bases at J; junction bases unmatched: 8. CDR3 size: 15 residues. Germline V gene data show CDR1 as SGHTA and CDR2 as FQGNSA. CDR3 in DNA: TGTGCCAGCAGCTTCCGACAGGGCGGGTCCACTGAAGCTTTCTTT. Encoded protein: CASSFRQGGSTEAFF.

The chain combines TRBV21-1 with TRBJ1-5; the tabulated D call, TRBD1, remains unverified against the DNA. TRBV21-1 is listed as a pseudogene. The CDR3 length is 19 residues. The CDR3 DNA follows: TGTGCCAGCAGCAAAGCGGGCAGGGGGGACCTTTATAGCAATCAGCCCCAGCATTTT. It yields the protein CASSKAGRGDLYSNQPQHF.

The rearrangement uses TRBV7-3 and TRBJ1-1, with 7 bases identical to TRBD1. Germline CDR1 is SGHTA and CDR2 is FQGTGA. This CDR3 has 15 residues. The V and J ends lost 6 bases and 6 bases, in that order; junction bases with no gene match: 13. This chain's CDR3 is CASRSQAGGGSEAFF. The CDR3 DNA reads TGTGCCAGCAGGTCCCAAGCAGGGGGAGGCTCTGAAGCTTTCTTT. Supplemented by reference TRBV7-3 and TRBJ1-1, the full variable domain reads GAGVSQTPSNKVTEKGKYVELRCDPISGHTALYWYRQSLGQGPEFLIYFQGTGAADDSGLPNDRFFAVRPEGSVSTLKIQRTERGDSAVYLCASRSQAGGGSEAFFGQGTRLTVV.

The rearrangement uses TRBV9 and TRBJ2-2; 8 bases map to TRBD2. The germline gives CDR1 SGDLS, CDR2 YYNGEE. Trimming cost V 2 bases and J 0 bases; bases outside gene matches: 3. This CDR3 region has 16 residues. Here the CDR3 reads CASSVPGLANTGELFF. DNA of the CDR3: TGTGCCAGCAGCGTCCCGGGACTAGCGAACACCGGGGAGCTGTTTTTT.

The chain joins TRBV30 to TRBJ2-7; TRBD2 matches 11 bases. V gave up 3 bases and J gave up 2 bases; unmatched junction bases: 12. There are 17 residues in the CDR3. Germline values: CDR1 GTSNPN, CDR2 SVGIG (reference sequence). CDR3 sequence reads: CAWSLGLAAAKPYEQYF. The CDR3 DNA sequence: TGTGCCTGGAGCCTGGGACTAGCGGCCGCCAAACCCTACGAGCAGTACTTC.

The genes are TRBV24-1 and TRBJ2-2, with 10 bases fitting TRBD2. This CDR3 contains 14 residues. The V segment lost 9 bases and the J segment 6 bases; nucleotides outside the gene matches: 6. CDR1 is KGHDR, CDR2 SFDVKD, per germline. The CDR3, as DNA: TGTGCCACCGCTCTAGCGGGAGTGGCCGGGGAGCTGTTTTTT. Encoded protein: CATALAGVAGELFF.

The chain has TRBV5-6 and TRBJ2-1; the D is unclear. This CDR3 is built from 12 residues. The ends were cut back, 0 bases at V and 6 bases at J, with 4 bases in the middle. Per the germline V gene, CDR1 is SGHDT and CDR2 is YYEEEE. In DNA, the CDR3 is TGTGCCAGCAGCTTGGCGTTCAATGAGCAGTTCTTC. It encodes CASSLAFNEQFF.

The chain is built from TRBV7-2 and TRBJ2-5; tentative D call: TRBD2 (6 bases). In germline, CDR1 is SGHTA, CDR2 FQGNSA. The length of the CDR3 is 13 residues. Trimming took off 2 bases at V and 5 bases at J, with 9 bases between the two ends. This CDR3 reads CASSLWLAETQYF. CDR3 nucleotides: TGTGCCAGCAGCTTATGGCTAGCGGAGACCCAGTACTTC.

The chain joins TRBV7-2 to TRBJ2-3; 15 bases match TRBD2. The V gene's germline CDR1 is SGHTA and CDR2 FQGNSA. The J segment lost 7 bases and the V segment lost 5 bases, leaving 7 bases of the junction unmatched. The CDR3 runs to 16 residues. CDR3 DNA: TGTGCCAGCAGCCGGACTAGCGGGAGGGCCGGGAATACGCAGTATTTT. Protein sequence: CASSRTSGRAGNTQYF.

The gene calls are TRBV11-2 and TRBJ2-7, with 7 nucleotides matching TRBD1. CDR1 is SGHAT and CDR2 is FQNNGV in the germline V gene. The V gene end was trimmed by 6 bases and the J gene end by 6 bases; junction bases not matched to a gene: 8. The CDR3 length is 13 residues. CDR3 amino acids: CASRHPRGLEQYF. The CDR3 bases are TGTGCCAGCAGACACCCTAGGGGGCTCGAGCAGTACTTC.

This chain joins TRBV5-4 and TRBJ1-2; TRBD1 might be the D (6 bases). Trimming left V 3 bases short and J 6 bases short, with 18 bases between. Germline V gene lookup returns CDR1 SGHNT and CDR2 YYREEE (reference sequence). The CDR3 has 15 residues. CDR3 sequence reads: CASSSPTGQRDGYTF. The CDR3, as DNA: TGTGCCAGCAGCTCCCCGACCGGACAGAGAGATGGCTACACCTTC.

V and J are TRBV6-5 and TRBJ2-1; a weak D match, TRBD1 (6 bases). Germline V gives CDR1 MNHEY, CDR2 SVGAGI. V was shortened by 6 bases and J by 7 bases, with 7 bases between the two germline ends. The CDR3 totals 11 residues. The CDR3 loop is CASSQGNEQFF. The DNA for the CDR3 is TGTGCCAGCAGCCAGGGGAATGAGCAGTTCTTC.

The V call is TRBV25-1, the J call TRBJ1-1; 9 bases are a match to TRBD1. Germline V lookup: CDR1 MGHDK, CDR2 SYGVNS. This CDR3 comprises 14 residues. After removal of 7 bases from V and 0 bases from J, the junction contained 3 bases not matched to a gene. CDR3 in DNA: TGTGCCAGCATGGGACAGGGACTGAACACTGAAGCTTTCTTT. Translating it yields CASMGQGLNTEAFF.

This chain uses TRBV15 with TRBJ1-5; D uncertain. Trimming took off 0 bases at V and 8 bases at J, with 11 bases between the two ends. The CDR3 spans 14 residues. The germline CDR1 and CDR2 sequences are LNHNV and YYDKDF (reference sequence). The CDR3 sequence: CATSRDLIVKPQHF. The CDR3 bases are TGTGCCACCAGCAGAGATCTTATAGTAAAGCCCCAGCATTTT.

The CDR3 nucleotides are TGTGCCAGCCGTTACAGGGGATCTGGTTCACCCCTCCACTTT. It encodes CASRYRGSGSPLHF. This chain links TRBV5-6 with TRBJ1-6; 7 bases fit TRBD1. Per germline, CDR1 SGHDT and CDR2 YYEEEE. V lost 7 bases to trimming and J lost 9 bases; unmatched junction nucleotides: 10. CDR3 length equals 14 residues.

This clone has only a few counts. This chain joins TRBV15 and TRBJ2-2; 10 bases align to TRBD2. V lost 3 bases and J lost 2; bases outside the gene matches: 15. The CDR3 loop spans 20 amino acids. Germline-derived CDR1 and CDR2 are LNHNV and YYDKDF (reference sequence). The chain's CDR3 is CATSSSLGLAGETNTGELFF. The CDR3 DNA follows: TGTGCCACCAGCAGCTCTCTGGGGCTAGCGGGAGAAACCAACACCGGGGAGCTGTTTTTT.

The chain couples TRBV5-1 to TRBJ1-1; TRBD1 agrees at 8 bases. The CDR3 is 13 amino acids. Germline CDR1 reads SGHRS; CDR2 reads YFSETQ. J gave up 7 bases and V 6 bases, and 8 bases lay outside the gene matches. As DNA, the CDR3 is TGCGCCAGCACTTCCCGGGGACAGGATGAAGCTTTCTTT. Its protein is CASTSRGQDEAFF.